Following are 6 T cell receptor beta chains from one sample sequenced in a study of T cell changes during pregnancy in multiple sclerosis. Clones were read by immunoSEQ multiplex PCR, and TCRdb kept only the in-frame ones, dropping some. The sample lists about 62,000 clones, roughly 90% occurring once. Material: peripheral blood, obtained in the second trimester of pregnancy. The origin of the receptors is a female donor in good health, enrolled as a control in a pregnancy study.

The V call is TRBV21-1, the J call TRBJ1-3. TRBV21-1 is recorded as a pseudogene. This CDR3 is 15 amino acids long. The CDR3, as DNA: TGTGCCAGCAGCAAAGAGGAGGGATCTGGAAACACCATATATTTT. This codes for CASSKEEGSGNTIYF.

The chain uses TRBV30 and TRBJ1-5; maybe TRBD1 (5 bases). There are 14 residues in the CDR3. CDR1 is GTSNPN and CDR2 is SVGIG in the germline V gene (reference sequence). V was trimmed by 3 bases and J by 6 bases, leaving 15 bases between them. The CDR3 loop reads CAWSAGSGGQPQHF. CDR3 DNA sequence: TGTGCCTGGAGCGCTGGGAGCGGGGGTCAGCCCCAGCATTTT.

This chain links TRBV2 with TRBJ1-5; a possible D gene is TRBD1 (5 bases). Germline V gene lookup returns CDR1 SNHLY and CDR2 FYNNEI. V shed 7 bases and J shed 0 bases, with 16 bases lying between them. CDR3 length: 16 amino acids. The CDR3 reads CASNGGDDYSNQPQHF. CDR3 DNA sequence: TGTGCCAGCAATGGGGGGGACGACTATAGCAATCAGCCCCAGCATTTT.

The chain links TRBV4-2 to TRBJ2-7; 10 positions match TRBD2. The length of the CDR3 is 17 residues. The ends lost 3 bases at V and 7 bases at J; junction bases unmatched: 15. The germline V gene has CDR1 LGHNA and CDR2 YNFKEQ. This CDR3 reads CASSHQMTTSGRGEQYF. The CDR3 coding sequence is TGTGCCAGCAGCCACCAGATGACCACCAGCGGGAGGGGTGAGCAGTACTTC.

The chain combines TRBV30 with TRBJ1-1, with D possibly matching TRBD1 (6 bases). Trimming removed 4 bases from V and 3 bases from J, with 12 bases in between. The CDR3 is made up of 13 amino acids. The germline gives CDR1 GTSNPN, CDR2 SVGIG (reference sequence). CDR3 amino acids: CAWTLRGYTEAFF. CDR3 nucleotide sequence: TGTGCCTGGACCCTCAGGGGATACACTGAAGCTTTCTTT.

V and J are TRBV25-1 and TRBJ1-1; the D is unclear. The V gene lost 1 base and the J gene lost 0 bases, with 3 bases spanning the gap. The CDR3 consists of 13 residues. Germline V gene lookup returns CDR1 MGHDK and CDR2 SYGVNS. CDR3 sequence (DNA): TGTGCCAGCAGTGAATGGCTGAACACTGAAGCTTTCTTT. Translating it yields CASSEWLNTEAFF.